These 30 T cell receptor beta chains were sequenced from one sample in a study of cytomegalovirus exposure and HLA in healthy donors. Amplification used 60 Vbeta primers and 13 Jbeta primers. Assay used: immunoSEQ multiplex PCR; TCRdb lists only in-frame clones, some missing. In the table there are 100,000 to 150,000 clones, more than 65% of which are singletons. The sequenced sample was PBMCs. These receptors came from a woman in her forties in good health and CMV-seropositive.

The rearrangement links TRBV5-1 to TRBJ2-1; no definite D call. Trimming stripped 3 bases from V and 1 base from J, with 17 bases between. Germline CDR1 and CDR2: SGHRS and YFSETQ. CDR3 length equals 17 residues. CDR3 bases: TGCGCCAGCAGCTCGCTTAATAGAGGAGCGTCCTACAATGAGCAGTTCTTC. Translating gives CASSSLNRGASYNEQFF. Drawing the rest from reference TRBV5-1 and TRBJ2-1, the complete variable domain is KAGVTQTPRYLIKTRGQQVTLSCSPISGHRSVSWYQQTPGQGLQFLFEYFSETQRNKGNFPGRFSGRQFSNSRSEMNVSTLELGDSALYLCASSSLNRGASYNEQFFGPGTRLTVL.

The chain links TRBV28 to TRBJ2-1, with 9 bases aligning to TRBD1. CDR1 and CDR2 from the germline V gene are MDHEN and SYDVKM. V gave up 4 bases and J gave up 13 bases; unmatched junction bases: 8. The CDR3 has 13 residues. CDR3 DNA sequence: TGTGCCAGCAGTTCCGGGACAGGGAAAAACCAGTTCTTC. Amino acids: CASSSGTGKNQFF.

The chain recombines TRBV11-3 with TRBJ2-3; D not resolved. Between the trimmed V and J ends, which lost 1 base and 2 bases, there was a span of 7 bases. The CDR3 has 14 amino acids. Germline V gene sequence: CDR1 SGHNT, CDR2 YENEEA. The CDR3 DNA follows: TGTGCCAGCAGCTTAGGTTCATCCACAGATACGCAGTATTTT. Translated: CASSLGSSTDTQYF. The full variable domain, completed using reference TRBV11-3 and TRBJ2-3, is EAGVVQSPRYKIIEKKQPVAFWCNPISGHNTLYWYLQNLGQGPELLIRYENEEAVDDSQLPKDRFSAERLKGVDSTLKIQPAELGDSAVYLCASSLGSSTDTQYFGPGTRLTVL.

The rearrangement joins TRBV7-9 to TRBJ2-1; D gene ambiguous. This CDR3 comprises 13 residues. From germline, CDR1 is SEHNR and CDR2 FQNEAQ (reference sequence). Between the trimmed V and J ends, which lost 1 base and 14 bases, there was a span of 15 bases. The CDR3, as DNA: TGTGCCAGCAGCTTAGTAGGCGGTCTCATTAAGTTCTTC. Its translation is CASSLVGGLIKFF. The variable domain in full, completed from reference TRBV7-9 and TRBJ2-1, reads DTGVSQNPRHKITKRGQNVTFRCDPISEHNRLYWYRQTLGQGPEFLTYFQNEAQLEKSRLLSDRFSAERPKGSFSTLEIQRTEQGDSAMYLCASSLVGGLIKFFGPGTRLTVL.

The chain is built from TRBV5-1 and TRBJ2-1; 8 nucleotides agree with TRBD2. The junction had 8 bases not matched to a gene; V was cut back by 5 bases and J by 10 bases. In germline, CDR1 is SGHRS, CDR2 YFSETQ. CDR3 length: 13 residues. CDR3 nucleotide sequence: TGCGCCAGCAGACGACTAGCGAGGGAAGAGCAGTTCTTC. This gives the protein CASRRLAREEQFF.

The chain joins TRBV7-8 to TRBJ1-4; TRBD1 agrees at 10 bases. V lost 5 bases and J lost 6; bases outside the gene matches: 6. This CDR3 comprises 15 residues. Looked up from germline, CDR1 is SGHVS and CDR2 is FQNEAQ. CDR3 residues: CASSPRTGGDEKLFF. CDR3 DNA: TGTGCCAGCAGCCCCAGGACAGGGGGAGATGAAAAACTGTTTTTT.

The V gene is TRBV29-1, the J gene TRBJ2-7; 9 bases are shared with TRBD1. The CDR3 consists of 13 residues. J was trimmed by 3 bases and V by 7 bases; bases with no gene match: 7. Per the germline V gene, CDR1 is SQVTM and CDR2 is ANQGSEA. In nucleotides, the CDR3 is TGCAGCGCCTGGGACAGGGTGAACTACGAGCAGTACTTC. This gives the protein CSAWDRVNYEQYF.

The chain has TRBV7-9 and TRBJ1-4; D remains unclear. V lost 7 bases to trimming and J lost 3 bases, with 12 bases between them. The CDR3 contains 14 residues. Germline CDR1 reads SEHNR; CDR2 reads FQNEAQ (reference sequence). The CDR3 region is CASKLGQANEKLFF. As DNA, the CDR3 is TGTGCCAGCAAACTAGGGCAGGCTAATGAAAAACTGTTTTTT. Full variable domain (outside the CDR3, taken from reference TRBV7-9 and TRBJ1-4): DTGVSQNPRHKITKRGQNVTFRCDPISEHNRLYWYRQTLGQGPEFLTYFQNEAQLEKSRLLSDRFSAERPKGSFSTLEIQRTEQGDSAMYLCASKLGQANEKLFFGSGTQLSVL.

The chain employs TRBV4-1 and TRBJ2-3, with TRBD2 matching over 10 bases. The CDR3 extends over 19 amino acids. V lost 2 bases, J lost 1 base, and 12 bases stayed unmatched. Germline CDR1 reads MGHRA; CDR2 reads YSYEKL. The DNA of the CDR3 is TGCGCCAGCAGCCAACCCCGGCTAGCGGGAGCAGGGCGCACAGATACGCAGTATTTT. Translation: CASSQPRLAGAGRTDTQYF.

This clone was recorded a few times. J is TRBJ2-1 and V is TRBV19, with D uncertain. This CDR3 comprises 15 residues. Trimming cost V 0 bases and J 1 base, with 7 bases left between them. Germline values: CDR1 LNHDA, CDR2 SQIVND (reference sequence). The CDR3 region is CASSIDSVSYNEQFF. The CDR3 region has the DNA TGTGCCAGTAGTATAGACAGCGTATCCTACAATGAGCAGTTCTTC.

As for this clone: Other DNA sequences in the sample encode the same CDR3. The chain joins TRBV2 to TRBJ2-5; 7 nucleotides align to TRBD1. This CDR3 contains 13 residues. V was pared by 6 bases and J by 2 bases, with 3 bases of the junction left unmatched. The V gene's germline CDR1 is SNHLY and CDR2 FYNNEI. For the CDR3, the DNA is TGTGCCAGCAGCCGGGACAGTCAAGAGACCCAGTACTTC. Translating gives CASSRDSQETQYF.

The J gene is TRBJ2-5, the V gene TRBV30, with 7 bases lining up with TRBD1. Losses at the gene ends were 1 base for V and 7 bases for J; bases not matched to a gene: 6. The CDR3 consists of 13 residues. Germline CDR1 reads GTSNPN; CDR2 reads SVGIG (reference sequence). The CDR3 DNA follows: TGTGCCTGGAGTGAGGGGGCAGGTGGGACCCAGTACTTC. It translates to CAWSEGAGGTQYF. The entire variable domain, with the rest obtained from reference TRBV30 and TRBJ2-5, is as follows: SQTIHQWPATLVQPVGSPLSLECTVEGTSNPNLYWYRQAAGRGLQLLFYSVGIGQISSEVPQNLSASRPQDRQFILSSKKLLLSDSGFYLCAWSEGAGGTQYFGPGTRLLVL.

V gene TRBV7-9 combines with J gene TRBJ1-1; D is unclear. The CDR3 runs to 14 residues. V lost 1 base, J lost 0 bases, and 6 bases lay in between. Germline CDR1 and CDR2: SEHNR and FQNEAQ (reference sequence). The CDR3 sequence is CASSLVLMNTEAFF. The CDR3 region has the DNA TGTGCCAGCAGCTTAGTGTTAATGAACACTGAAGCTTTCTTT.

The gene calls are TRBV7-8 and TRBJ1-2; TRBD1 might be the D (6 bases). The CDR3 runs 13 residues. V was shortened by 4 bases and J by 8 bases, with 14 bases between the two germline ends. Looked up from germline, CDR1 is SGHVS and CDR2 is FQNEAQ. The CDR3 coding sequence is TGTGCCAGCAGCTCCCGGACAGAGAGGGGCTACACCTTC. This codes for CASSSRTERGYTF.

The CDR3 DNA reads TGCGCCAGCAGCTTGTCAGGGAACCCCCACGAGCAGTACTTC. This gives the protein CASSLSGNPHEQYF. The chain employs TRBV5-1 and TRBJ2-7; tentatively, D is TRBD1 (5 bases). V lost 1 base to trimming and J lost 5 bases, with 13 bases between them. Germline V gene lookup returns CDR1 SGHRS and CDR2 YFSETQ. This CDR3 contains 14 residues.

This clone has just a few counts. The chain joins TRBV4-2 to TRBJ2-1, with D tentatively TRBD2 (5 bases). Looked up from germline, CDR1 is LGHNA and CDR2 is YNFKEQ. Trimming took 0 bases from V and 3 from J, leaving 12 bases between them. This CDR3 has 16 residues. CDR3 nucleotides: TGTGCCAGCAGCCAAGATGATGAGCGGTACTACAATGAGCAGTTCTTC. Its translation is CASSQDDERYYNEQFF.

Here the CDR3 DNA reads TGTGCCAGTAGTCAGGCAGGGTTTCAGAATGAGCAGTTCTTC. Translating it yields CASSQAGFQNEQFF. The chain has TRBV19 and TRBJ2-1; TRBD1 might be the D (5 bases). Germline V gene sequence: CDR1 LNHDA, CDR2 SQIVND (reference sequence). Trimming took 5 bases from V and 7 from J, leaving 15 bases between them. This CDR3 is built from 14 residues.

This clone was detected only a few times. The V gene is TRBV28, the J gene TRBJ2-7; tentatively, D is TRBD2 (5 bases). CDR1 MDHEN and CDR2 SYDVKM come from the germline V gene. This CDR3 contains 15 residues. V was trimmed by 6 bases and J by 5 bases, leaving 20 bases between them. In DNA, the CDR3 is TGTGCCAGCAGCCCACTGGGTGACTATAAGGACGAGCAGTACTTC. Amino acids: CASSPLGDYKDEQYF.

J is TRBJ1-2 and V is TRBV19, with 7 nucleotides matching TRBD1. This CDR3 has 13 residues. After removal of 7 bases from V and 8 bases from J, the junction contained 10 bases not matched to a gene. Germline lookup yields CDR1 LNHDA and CDR2 SQIVND (reference sequence). The CDR3 bases are TGTGCCAGTACCAAAAGACAGGGCGGCGGCTACACCTTC. It encodes CASTKRQGGGYTF.

J is TRBJ2-6 and V is TRBV18; 9 nucleotides align to TRBD2. The CDR3 has 20 residues. Germline loops: CDR1 KGHSH, CDR2 LQKENI. The junction had 11 bases not matched to a gene; V was cut back by 2 bases and J by 0 bases. CDR3 sequence: CASSPARGGLATSGANVLTF. The CDR3 DNA sequence: TGTGCCAGCTCACCAGCGAGGGGTGGACTAGCGACCTCTGGGGCCAACGTCCTGACTTTC.

A remark on this clone: The same CDR3 also results from other DNA sequences found in this sample. The J gene is TRBJ2-1, the V gene TRBV5-5, with a tentative D call TRBD1 (6 bases). Germline V gives CDR1 SGHKS, CDR2 YYEKEE (reference sequence). With 3 bases removed from V and 3 bases from J, the gap between germline ends came to 13 bases. CDR3 size: 15 residues. This CDR3 reads CASSSGTNYYNEQFF. DNA of the CDR3: TGTGCCAGCAGCTCCGGGACAAACTACTACAATGAGCAGTTCTTC.

The J gene is TRBJ1-2, the V gene TRBV6-5, with unresolved D. This CDR3 has 13 amino acids. Trimming removed 6 bases from V and 3 bases from J, with 11 bases in between. Germline lookup yields CDR1 MNHEY and CDR2 SVGAGI. This CDR3 reads CASRGVRHYGYTF. The CDR3 DNA reads as TGTGCCAGCAGAGGAGTCCGGCACTATGGCTACACCTTC.

This clone was observed a few times. This chain joins TRBV9 and TRBJ2-6; TRBD2 matches at 10 bases. The CDR3 consists of 16 residues. From germline, CDR1 is SGDLS and CDR2 YYNGEE. Trimming took 4 bases from V and 4 from J; bases not matched to a gene: 5. CDR3 DNA sequence: TGTGCCAGCAGCCCAAGACTAGCGGGCGGGGCCAACGTCCTGACTTTC. Protein: CASSPRLAGGANVLTF.

The chain carries TRBV19 and TRBJ1-1; the D gene is possibly TRBD1 (6 bases). This CDR3 is built from 15 residues. Trimming took 5 bases from V and 0 from J, leaving 13 bases between them. Germline V gene data show CDR1 as LNHDA and CDR2 as SQIVND (reference sequence). This CDR3 reads CASSSPGQMNTEAFF. The CDR3 nucleotides are TGTGCCAGTAGTTCACCAGGACAGATGAACACTGAAGCTTTCTTT.

V is TRBV27 and J is TRBJ1-5, with D hard to call. V gave up 5 bases and J gave up 7 bases, with 12 bases separating them. CDR1 is MNHEY, CDR2 SMNVEV, per germline (reference sequence). The length of the CDR3 is 13 residues. For the CDR3, the DNA is TGTGCCAGCAGTACCGCCCTCGGGCAGCCCCAGCATTTT. This codes for CASSTALGQPQHF.

The genes are TRBV6-1 and TRBJ1-5, with D unresolved. There are 14 residues in the CDR3. CDR1 and CDR2 (germline): MNHNS, SASEGT. Trimming left V 7 bases short and J 2 bases short, with 12 bases between. This chain's CDR3 is CASIWEGGNQPQHF. For the CDR3, the DNA is TGTGCCAGCATTTGGGAGGGTGGCAATCAGCCCCAGCATTTT.

The J gene is TRBJ1-4, the V gene TRBV6-6, with D possibly TRBD1 on 5 matching bases. V lost 8 bases and J lost 2, with 9 bases in between. There are 13 residues in the CDR3. Germline V gene data show CDR1 as MNHNY and CDR2 as SVGAGI (reference sequence). CDR3: CASRGRTNEKLFF. CDR3 nucleotide sequence: TGTGCCAGCCGGGGGAGGACTAATGAAAAACTGTTTTTT.

J is TRBJ2-3 and V is TRBV10-3; D might be TRBD1 (6 bases). The CDR3 has 17 residues. Germline CDR1 is ENHRY and CDR2 is SYGVKD. The V and J ends lost 0 bases and 6 bases respectively, with 19 bases between them. CDR3 bases: TGTGCCATCAGTGAGTCGAGGGCAGGGGCCGTAGTTGATACGCAGTATTTT. Protein product: CAISESRAGAVVDTQYF.

The V gene is TRBV28, the J gene TRBJ2-1; TRBD2 matches at 9 bases. In germline, CDR1 is MDHEN, CDR2 SYDVKM. This CDR3 contains 14 residues. Trimming removed 6 bases from V and 4 bases from J; junction bases left unmatched: 4. The CDR3 region has the DNA TGTGCCAGCAGGAGACTAGCGGCGTACAATGAGCAGTTCTTC. This sequence encodes CASRRLAAYNEQFF.

This clone was recorded a few times. This chain joins TRBV4-1 and TRBJ2-5; maybe TRBD2 (5 bases). V was clipped by 3 bases and J by 5 bases, with 16 bases between them. The CDR3 contains 15 residues. Germline assignment: CDR1 MGHRA and CDR2 YSYEKL. CDR3 sequence: CASSHAYSREETQYF. As DNA, the CDR3 is TGCGCCAGCAGCCATGCGTATTCGAGGGAGGAGACCCAGTACTTC.